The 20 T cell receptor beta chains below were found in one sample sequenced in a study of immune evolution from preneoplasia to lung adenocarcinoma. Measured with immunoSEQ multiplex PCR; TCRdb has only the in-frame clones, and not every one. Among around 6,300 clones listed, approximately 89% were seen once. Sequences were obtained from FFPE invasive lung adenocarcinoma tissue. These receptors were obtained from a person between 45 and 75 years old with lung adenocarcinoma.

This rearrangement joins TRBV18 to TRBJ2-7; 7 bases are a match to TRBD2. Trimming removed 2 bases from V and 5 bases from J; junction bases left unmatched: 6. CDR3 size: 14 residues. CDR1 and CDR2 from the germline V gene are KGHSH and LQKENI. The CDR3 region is CASSPGGGNNEQYF. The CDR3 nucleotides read TGTGCCAGCTCACCAGGCGGGGGTAACAACGAGCAGTACTTC.

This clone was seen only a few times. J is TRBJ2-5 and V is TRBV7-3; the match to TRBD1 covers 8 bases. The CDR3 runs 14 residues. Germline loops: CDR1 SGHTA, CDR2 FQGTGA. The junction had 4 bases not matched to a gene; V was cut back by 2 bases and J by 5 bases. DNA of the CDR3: TGTGCCAGCAGCTTAGGCACAGGGGGGGAGACCCAGTACTTC. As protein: CASSLGTGGETQYF.

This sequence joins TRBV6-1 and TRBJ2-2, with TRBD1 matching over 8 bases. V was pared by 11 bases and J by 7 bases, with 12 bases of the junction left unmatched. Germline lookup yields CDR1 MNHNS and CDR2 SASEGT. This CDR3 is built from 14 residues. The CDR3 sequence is CAQGGGQGSGELFF. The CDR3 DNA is TGTGCCCAAGGAGGAGGACAGGGCAGCGGGGAGCTGTTTTTT.

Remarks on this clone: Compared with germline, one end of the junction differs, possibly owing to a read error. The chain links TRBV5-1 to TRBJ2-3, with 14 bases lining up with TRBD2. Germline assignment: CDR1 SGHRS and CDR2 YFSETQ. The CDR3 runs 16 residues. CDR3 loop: CASSEGLAGATDMQYF. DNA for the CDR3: TGCGCCAGCAGCGAGGGACTAGCGGGAGCCACAGATATGCAGTATTTT.

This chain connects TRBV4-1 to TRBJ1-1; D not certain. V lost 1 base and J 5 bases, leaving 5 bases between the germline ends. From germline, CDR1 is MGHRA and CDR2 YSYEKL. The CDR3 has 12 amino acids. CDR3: CASSQVRTEAFF. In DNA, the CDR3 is TGCGCCAGCAGCCAAGTGAGGACTGAAGCTTTCTTT.

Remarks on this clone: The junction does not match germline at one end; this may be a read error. The CDR3 DNA is TGTGCCAGCAGCGAAGACAGGGTTGGGTATGGCTACACCTTC. Translation gives CASSEDRVGYGYTF. The chain is built from TRBV2 and TRBJ1-2; TRBD1 aligns across 7 bases. Germline CDR1 and CDR2: SNHLY and FYNNEI. The CDR3 covers 14 residues.

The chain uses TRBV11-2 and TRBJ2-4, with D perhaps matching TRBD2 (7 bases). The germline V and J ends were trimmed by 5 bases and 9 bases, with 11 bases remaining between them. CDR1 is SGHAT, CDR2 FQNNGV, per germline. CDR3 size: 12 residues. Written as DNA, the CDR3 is TGTGCCAGCAGCGAGGGGGGGGGCATTCAGTACTTC. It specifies CASSEGGGIQYF.

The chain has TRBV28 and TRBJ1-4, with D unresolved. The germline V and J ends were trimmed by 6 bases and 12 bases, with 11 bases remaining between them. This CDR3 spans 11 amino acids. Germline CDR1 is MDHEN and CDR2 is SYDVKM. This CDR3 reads CASSRLSQLFF. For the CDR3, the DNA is TGTGCCAGCAGCCGATTATCGCAACTGTTTTTT.

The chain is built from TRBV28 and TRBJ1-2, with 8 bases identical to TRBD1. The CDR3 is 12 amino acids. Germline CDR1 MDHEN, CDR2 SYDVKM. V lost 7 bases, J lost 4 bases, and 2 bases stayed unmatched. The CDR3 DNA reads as TGTGCCAGCACAACAGGGGGCTATGGCTACACCTTC. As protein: CASTTGGYGYTF.

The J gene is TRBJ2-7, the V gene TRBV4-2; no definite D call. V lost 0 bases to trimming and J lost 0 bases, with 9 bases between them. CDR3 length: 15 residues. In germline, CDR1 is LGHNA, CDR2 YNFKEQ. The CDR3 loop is CASSQEFVNSYEQYF. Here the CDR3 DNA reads TGTGCCAGCAGCCAAGAGTTCGTGAACTCCTACGAGCAGTACTTC.

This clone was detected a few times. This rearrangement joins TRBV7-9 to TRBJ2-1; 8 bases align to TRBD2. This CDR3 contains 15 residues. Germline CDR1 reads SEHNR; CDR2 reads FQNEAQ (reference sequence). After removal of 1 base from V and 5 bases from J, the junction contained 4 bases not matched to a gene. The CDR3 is CASSLGTSGDNEQFF. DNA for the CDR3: TGTGCCAGCAGCTTAGGAACTAGCGGAGACAATGAGCAGTTCTTC.

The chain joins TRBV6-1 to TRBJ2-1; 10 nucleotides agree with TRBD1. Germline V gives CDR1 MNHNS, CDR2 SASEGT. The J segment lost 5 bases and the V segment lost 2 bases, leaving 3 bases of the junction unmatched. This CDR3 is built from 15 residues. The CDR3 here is CASSEPGQGNNEQFF. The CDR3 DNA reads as TGTGCCAGCAGTGAACCGGGACAGGGGAACAATGAGCAGTTCTTC.

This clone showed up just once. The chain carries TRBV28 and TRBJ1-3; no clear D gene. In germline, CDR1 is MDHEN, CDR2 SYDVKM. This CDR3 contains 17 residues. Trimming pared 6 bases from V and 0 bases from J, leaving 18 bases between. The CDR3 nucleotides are TGTGCCAGCAGCTACGCCGCGGGATTAAGCTCTGGAAACACCATATATTTT. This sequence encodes CASSYAAGLSSGNTIYF.

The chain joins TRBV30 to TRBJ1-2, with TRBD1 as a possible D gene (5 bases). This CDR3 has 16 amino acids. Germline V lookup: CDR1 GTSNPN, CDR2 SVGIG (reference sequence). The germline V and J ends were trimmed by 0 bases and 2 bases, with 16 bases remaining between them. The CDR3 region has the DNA TGTGCCTGGAGTGTATTGGGGACCCCTATAAACTATGGCTACACCTTC. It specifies CAWSVLGTPINYGYTF. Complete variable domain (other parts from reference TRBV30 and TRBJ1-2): SQTIHQWPATLVQPVGSPLSLECTVEGTSNPNLYWYRQAAGRGLQLLFYSVGIGQISSEVPQNLSASRPQDRQFILSSKKLLLSDSGFYLCAWSVLGTPINYGYTFGSGTRLTVV.

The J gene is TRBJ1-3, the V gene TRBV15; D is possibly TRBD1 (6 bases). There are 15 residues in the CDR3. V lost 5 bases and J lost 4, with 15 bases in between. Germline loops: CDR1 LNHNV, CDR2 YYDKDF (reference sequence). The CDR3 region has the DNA TGTGCCACCAGCGGGTACAGGGTCCCAGGAAACACCATATATTTT. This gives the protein CATSGYRVPGNTIYF.

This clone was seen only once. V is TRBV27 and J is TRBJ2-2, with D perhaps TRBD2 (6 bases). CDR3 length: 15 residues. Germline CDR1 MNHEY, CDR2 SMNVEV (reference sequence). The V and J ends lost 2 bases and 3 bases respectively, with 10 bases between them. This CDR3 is CASSLGGWDTGELFF. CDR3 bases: TGTGCCAGCAGTTTAGGAGGGTGGGACACCGGGGAGCTGTTTTTT.

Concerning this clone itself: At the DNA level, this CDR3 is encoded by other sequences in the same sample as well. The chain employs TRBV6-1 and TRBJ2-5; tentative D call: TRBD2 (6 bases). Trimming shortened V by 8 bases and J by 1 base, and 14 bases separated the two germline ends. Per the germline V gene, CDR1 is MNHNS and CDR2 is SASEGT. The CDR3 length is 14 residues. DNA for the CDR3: TGTGCCAGCGAACGCGGGGCGGGCCAAGAGACCCAGTACTTC. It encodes CASERGAGQETQYF.

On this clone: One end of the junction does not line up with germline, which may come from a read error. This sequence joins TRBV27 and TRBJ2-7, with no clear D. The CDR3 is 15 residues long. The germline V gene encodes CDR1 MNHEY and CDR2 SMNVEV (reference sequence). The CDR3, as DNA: TGTGCCAGCCGTTTCAAGCCACCACCCTTCTACGAGCAGTACTTC. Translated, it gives CASRFKPPPFYEQYF.

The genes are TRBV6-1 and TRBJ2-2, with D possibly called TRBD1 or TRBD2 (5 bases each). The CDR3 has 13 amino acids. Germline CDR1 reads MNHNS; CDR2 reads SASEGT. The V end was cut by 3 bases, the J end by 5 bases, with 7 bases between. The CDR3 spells CASSEGDTGELFF. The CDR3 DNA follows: TGTGCCAGCAGTGAGGGGGATACCGGGGAGCTGTTTTTT.

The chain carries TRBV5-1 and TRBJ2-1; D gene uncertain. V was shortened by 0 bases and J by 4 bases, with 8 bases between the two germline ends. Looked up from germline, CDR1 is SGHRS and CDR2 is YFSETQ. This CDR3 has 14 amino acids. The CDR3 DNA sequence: TGCGCCAGCAGCTTGGACCCGGCATACAATGAGCAGTTCTTC. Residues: CASSLDPAYNEQFF.